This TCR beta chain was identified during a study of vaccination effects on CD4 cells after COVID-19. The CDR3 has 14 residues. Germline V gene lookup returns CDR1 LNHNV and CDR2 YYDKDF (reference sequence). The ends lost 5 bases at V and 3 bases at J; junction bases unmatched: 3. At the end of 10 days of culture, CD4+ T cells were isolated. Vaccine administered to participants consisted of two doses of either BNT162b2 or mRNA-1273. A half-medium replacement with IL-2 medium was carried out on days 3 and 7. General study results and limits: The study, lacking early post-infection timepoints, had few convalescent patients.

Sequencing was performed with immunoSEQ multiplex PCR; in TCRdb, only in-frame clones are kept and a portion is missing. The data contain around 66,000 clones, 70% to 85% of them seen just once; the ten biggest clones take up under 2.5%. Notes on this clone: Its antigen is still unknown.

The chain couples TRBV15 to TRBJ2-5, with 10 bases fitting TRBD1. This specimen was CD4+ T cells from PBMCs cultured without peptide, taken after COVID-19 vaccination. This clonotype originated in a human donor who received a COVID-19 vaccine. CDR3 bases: TGTGCCACCAGCCGGGACAGGGGTGAAGAGACCCAGTACTTC. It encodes CATSRDRGEETQYF.